This is a list of T cell receptor beta chains from one sample in a study of T cells expressing NK-cell markers. TCRdb reprocessed the 5' RACE reads, with one entry per CDR3 protein and no DNA. The sample yields a few hundred thousand distinct CDR3 sequences, of which the top ten take up 0.39%. The sequenced material came from blood T cells: a sorted CD56 or NKG2C T cell subset, CD4+ or CD8+ T cells, or bulk PBMC T cells (not recorded which). The source is a man aged 18 to 29 in good health. Both conserved end residues are part of each CDR3.

cdr3_aa | j_call | v_call
CASSPRNTGELFF | TRBJ2-2 | TRBV7-2
CASSEYGAGYTF | TRBJ1-2 | TRBV25-1
CASSQGTPDTQYF | TRBJ2-3 | TRBV3-1
CASSPGNGAWWSGEQFF | TRBJ2-1 | TRBV7-2
CASSVGAGVRDTQYF | TRBJ2-3 | TRBV11-3
CSVSSVLGADTQYF | TRBJ2-3 | TRBV29-1
CASSGRDRVNYGYTF | TRBJ1-2 | TRBV6-1
CASKQGYNEQFF | TRBJ2-1 | TRBV5-1
CSGQGIQETQYF | TRBJ2-5 | TRBV29-1
CASSSPGTTYYEQYF | TRBJ2-7 | TRBV6-2/TRBV6-3
CASIDRGSAGELFF | TRBJ2-2 | TRBV12-3/TRBV12-4
CASRSGQGSEPQHF | TRBJ1-5 | TRBV2
CSLGTFAEDTQYF | TRBJ2-3 | TRBV29-1
CASSPLRQPYEQYF | TRBJ2-7 | TRBV12-3/TRBV12-4
CASSLEAGGQPQHF | TRBJ1-5 | TRBV5-5
CASSIRGWGQGTDTQYF | TRBJ2-3 | TRBV7-8
CATSDLEGSSSGYTF | TRBJ1-2 | TRBV24-1
CSVVQGPNTGELFF | TRBJ2-2 | TRBV29-1
CSAGQGANTEAFF | TRBJ1-1 | TRBV20-1
CASRPRDNQPQHF | TRBJ1-5 | TRBV6-1
CASSYLTGGTQYF | TRBJ2-3 | TRBV27
CASSPWLLWEGKRETQYF | TRBJ2-5 | TRBV28
CASSQGRRGEFF | TRBJ2-1 | TRBV3-1
CSASRGRGTEAFF | TRBJ1-1 | TRBV20-1
CASSSGQGTTYEQYF | TRBJ2-7 | TRBV7-9
CSVARDGNEKLFF | TRBJ1-4 | TRBV29-1
CASSLGTGGGETQYF | TRBJ2-5 | TRBV7-6
CASSLGTEETQYF | TRBJ2-5 | TRBV7-3
CASSLELSRGSYNEQFF | TRBJ2-1 | TRBV7-6
CASSRQVSGNTIYF | TRBJ1-3 | TRBV27
CSARLQGLPGELFF | TRBJ2-2 | TRBV20-1
CATSRVPPYTRTQYF | TRBJ2-5 | TRBV15
CASSFPGQGVADTQYF | TRBJ2-3 | TRBV5-1
CASSPRQQNIQYF | TRBJ2-4 | TRBV21-1
CASSYSPWGTDTQYF | TRBJ2-3 | TRBV6-2/TRBV6-3
CATSRGGTSGSYEQFF | TRBJ2-1 | TRBV15
CSVENRGLGTDTQYF | TRBJ2-3 | TRBV29-1
CASRVHSGNTIYF | TRBJ1-3 | TRBV2
CSVGLAGNTGELFF | TRBJ2-2 | TRBV20-1
CASSPIQGGETFF | TRBJ1-1 | TRBV12-3/TRBV12-4
CASSFTRGAFF | TRBJ1-1 | TRBV12-3/TRBV12-4
CAWSVNSYGYTF | TRBJ1-2 | TRBV30
CAISDRKAGGPDTQYF | TRBJ2-3 | TRBV10-3
CASSDLLAGQETQYF | TRBJ2-5 | TRBV18
CASSLEGLSNYEQYF | TRBJ2-7 | TRBV7-2
CRVSDRGREQYF | TRBJ2-7 | TRBV20-1
CASSPFTRRGYEQYF | TRBJ2-7 | TRBV6-2/TRBV6-3
CASSQEAQLLQFF | TRBJ2-1 | TRBV4-3
CASSPRVAGGPSTDTQYF | TRBJ2-3 | TRBV4-3
CASSSMTGGNEKLFF | TRBJ1-4 | TRBV7-6
CASSSLAGGFYNEQFF | TRBJ2-1 | TRBV12-3/TRBV12-4
CASSQRQGDQPQHF | TRBJ1-5 | TRBV3-1
CASSQREGDTQYF | TRBJ2-3 | TRBV3-1
CASSLVLGEGNIQYF | TRBJ2-4 | TRBV5-1